This T cell receptor beta chain was sequenced during a study of cytomegalovirus exposure and HLA in healthy donors (dated by TCRdb to about 2017). Notes on the research overall: An earlier analysis of approximately 590 of the donors reported approximately 290 Gb of sequence data and roughly 100 million unique TCR beta sequences from 150 million to 200 million T cells. Approximately 310 gigabases of sequencing data and 70 million to 85 million unique TCR sequences were included in an early release covering roughly 600 HLA-typed donors. Among the roughly 380 genotyped donors, more than 70% belonged to the genetic ancestry cluster associated with self-reported Caucasian donors. The study aimed to test whether cataloging public T cell receptors could reveal signatures of past pathogen exposure. The study profiled the T cell repertoires of 550 to 700 subjects by immunosequencing and related them to cytomegalovirus serostatus. In addition to the first cohort of 666 subjects, a separate validation cohort of some 120 different subjects was used. To predict cytomegalovirus infection status, the study brought together high-throughput TCR immunosequencing, statistical association of individual TCRs with disease status, and machine learning. A later analysis re-analyzed previously published TCR beta repertoires from 666 donors and added high-resolution HLA genotyping to study TCR occurrence patterns. In the later analysis, no new phenotypic data were used to find candidate immune exposures; instead, reliance was placed on TCR beta sequences and their occurrence across donors. An earlier analysis of nearly 600 of the donors applied high-throughput TCR beta sequencing to assess whether each TCR beta V gene segment acted as functional or pseudogenic. Donor age, sex, ethnicity and CMV serostatus were collected together with the repertoire data. A later genetic analysis used genome-wide SNP genotypes for about 60% of the roughly 700 donors, treating that subset as a discovery cohort. Every repertoire in the discovery cohort had been generated on one and the same sequencing platform. Class I and class II HLA loci were covered by the typing at four-digit resolution. The number of typed donors differed by locus: about 620-640 for A, B, C, DRB1 and DQB1; about 520 for DQA1; 606 for DPA1; and approximately 450 for DPB1. About 5 DR-DQ haplotypes were handled as single units for association and clustering, since linkage in the cohort was strong. Among some 400 genotyped donors of the cohort, an average of 235,054 unique TCR beta nucleotide sequences were sequenced per donor, around a sixth of them non-productive. Study-wide conclusions, independent of this receptor: In a later analysis, TCR association rates were found to vary across HLA loci, with the most associated TCRs seen for DRB1 alleles and the fewest for HLA-C alleles. Immune exposure information for the cohort was limited to CMV serostatus. The sequencing pipeline was judged likely to have produced a cluster of highly shared sequence variants as a technical artifact. In the study, around 150 TCR beta chains were listed as associated with cytomegalovirus. In vitro tests confirmed that a few of the cytomegalovirus-associated TCR beta chains recognize cytomegalovirus antigens. Some IMGT-functional V segments, including TRBV6-2 and TRBV6-3, could not be distinguished by the 87-base-pair reads and were therefore excluded. Because some donors lacked HLA typing at each locus, the association tests relied only on the typed subset. Most CMV-associated TCR beta chains appeared to be HLA-restricted in a later analysis, and the HLA associations seemed to be driven largely by CMV exposure. The cohort was sequenced for TCR beta chains only, and without alpha or paired-chain data the features that could be detected were limited. The authors suggested that the approach could potentially be generalized to other disease states and immunological phenotypes. A further reported finding was that TCR beta sequences accurately predicted the HLA-A and HLA-B alleles for most subjects in the first cohort. In a later analysis, 15,000 to 20,000 TCR beta sequences were associated with specific HLA alleles at a false discovery rate of 0.05. In both the original and validation cohorts, the classifier was reported to diagnose cytomegalovirus status with high specificity and sensitivity. The presence/absence analyses assumed that sequencing depth was roughly uniform across donors, and that assumption may not be true. Linkage disequilibrium might explain the correlated functional status among segregating V segments, but an unknown experimental factor could not be ruled out. According to a later genetic analysis, donors in an Asian-associated ancestry cluster had fewer N-insertions in productive TCRs than the roughly 700-donor mean. Strong co-occurrence of HLA alleles, especially DR and DQ, made assigning TCR associations to individual alleles difficult. An association between a missense DCLRE1C variant and V-gene and J-gene trimming of TCR beta chains was found in a later genetic analysis and replicated in an independent cohort. A later analysis reported that several top co-occurrence clusters appeared linked to parvovirus B19, influenza, CMV and Epstein-Barr virus. Broadly in line with IMGT annotations, most TCR beta V segments showed up in productive rearrangements about 90% or about 30% of the time in an earlier analysis of several hundred of the donors. Most TCR sequences were observed very rarely across donors, whereas some public TCRs were present in many individuals. In a later analysis, HLA-associated TCR beta chains showed more clonal expansion and lower generation probabilities than non-associated chains that were equally common. Roughly 15 rarely observed V segments, including chromosome 9 orphons, were excluded from the earlier analysis of about 610 of the donors because counts were too low.

The cohort consisted of some 730 healthy bone marrow donors. At the time of sampling, all cohort members were nominally healthy, though unrecorded immune exposures were likely present. The donor was CMV seronegative and was included in the group of 352 seronegative cohort members. A peripheral blood sample was provided by each donor, and peripheral blood mononuclear cells were used for TCR beta sequencing. The Qiagen DNeasy Blood Extraction Kit was used to extract genomic DNA from the blood cell samples. CDR1 and CDR2 were assigned from the germline V gene as KGHSH and LQKENI. The CDR3 spans 16 residues, from the cysteine through the phenylalanine. The sequence is cut down to CDR3 DNA, 48 bases in frame from base 1. The V end loses 3 bases and the J end loses 2 bases, and a stretch of 17 bases separates them. As for this clone: Which antigen it targets is not known. Base qualities are not recorded, but no much larger clone differs from it by a single base.

Receptors were amplified or captured by the immunoSEQ multiplex PCR assay. For the multiplex PCR, a mixture combining 60 forward primers for TCR Vbeta segments and 13 reverse primers for TCR Jbeta segments was used. The CDR3 region of rearranged TCR beta genes was amplified from genomic DNA with a multiplex PCR assay. Amplified TCR beta libraries were sequenced as 87-base-pair reads on the Illumina HiSeq System. The original methods were these. In a later analysis, 80 million or so unique TCR beta chains were counted across the 500 to 700 repertoires, and approximately 9.9 million of these chains were shared by at least two donors. Raw reads were error-corrected and collapsed into unique sequences by a nearest-neighbor algorithm in which closely related sequences were merged to remove PCR and sequencing errors. CDR3 sequences were aligned to IMGT reference sequences to assign V, D and J gene segments. Each retained sequence needed at least a six-nucleotide match to both a V gene segment and a J gene segment. A rearrangement counted as productive if the CDR3 had no stop codons and remained in frame with V and J, and every other rearrangement counted as non-productive. CDR3 was defined according to IMGT convention as the region running from the second conserved V-encoded cysteine to the conserved J-encoded phenylalanine. The earlier analysis of 500 to 750 of the donors excluded any sequence lacking an unambiguous match to a single V gene segment. An earlier analysis of fewer than 750 of the donors called V segments functional above 56.7% productive rearrangements and segregating when the between-donor standard deviation exceeded 5%. A statistical classification framework was developed to diagnose cytomegalovirus status using the catalog of TCR beta chain sequences. V and J gene assignment, in a later analysis, came from comparing TCR nucleotide sequences with IMGT/GENE-DB human TR gene sequences. A later analysis assigned CDR3 sequences and most-parsimonious VDJ recombination scenarios with the TCRdist pipeline. In a later analysis, each TCR beta chain was defined by its CDR3 amino acid sequence together with its V-gene family, and reads lacking a unique V-gene family were excluded. To address suspected cross-contamination and a sequencing artifact, a later analysis removed roughly 580 highly shared, low-generation-probability nucleotide sequences. In a later analysis, a clonal expansion index for each public chain was calculated from normalized within-repertoire ranks of inferred template counts. Generation probabilities in a later analysis came from a VDJ recombination model fitted to out-of-frame rearrangements, and those results were checked against IGoR. In a later analysis, TCR-TCR, TCR-HLA and TCR-CMV co-occurrence was scored with hypergeometric tests, and a repertoire-size bias correction was applied to TCR pairs. A later analysis estimated false discovery rates by permuting HLA or CMV assignments 20 times. In a later analysis, co-occurring TCRs were grouped using DBSCAN, with TCRdist sequence similarity added in when clustering inside HLA-allele-positive subsets. Repertoires with fewer than 30,000 or more than 120,000 public chains, plus five repertoires with anomalous nucleotide sharing, were excluded from co-occurrence clustering. TCRdb carries this immuneACCESS record with in-frame sequences only. Its versions omit some clonotypes, under half of them owing to an unresolved V gene in the studies checked, with the rest unexplained. Clonal size and the V and J genes are those of that table, whereas D and trimming came from the DNA. For this sample there are about 38,000 clones; more than 60% appear just once. The leading ten clones occupy about 6% of the sample.

This sequence originates from a man younger than 40 in good health and CMV-seronegative. The rearrangement joined TRBV18 to TRBJ2-7; the D segment could be TRBD2, given 6 matching bases. The source material was PBMCs. Here is the DNA: TGTGCCAGCTCACCTGGCGGGACCCAATTGGCCTACGAGCAGTACTTC. Translation gives CASSPGGTQLAYEQYF.